The 32 T cell receptor beta chains presented below share a single source sample, sequenced in a study of blood T cell repertoires in COVID-19. The repertoire was sequenced with immunoSEQ multiplex PCR; TCRdb's copy has only in-frame clones and lacks some. The sample has roughly 300,000 clones, around 92% seen once. Sequencing was performed on peripheral blood. The receptors come from a man younger than 35 who had recovered from COVID-19.

The V gene is TRBV3-1 (or the pseudogene TRBV3-2), the J gene TRBJ2-1, with TRBD2 identical over 7 bases. The CDR3 covers 16 residues. J gave up 2 bases and V 5 bases, and 9 bases lay outside the gene matches. Germline assignment: CDR1 LGHDT and CDR2 YNNKEL (reference sequence). The CDR3 nucleotides read TGTGCCAGCAGCAAGGCGGGGGACCCGACCTACAATGAGCAGTTCTTC. It translates to CASSKAGDPTYNEQFF.

The rearrangement uses TRBV7-9 and TRBJ2-6, with 11 bases matching TRBD1. The J segment lost 2 bases and the V segment lost 5 bases, leaving 5 bases of the junction unmatched. Germline loops: CDR1 SEHNR, CDR2 FQNEAQ (reference sequence). The CDR3 is 17 residues long. The CDR3 loop reads CASSRDRGGPGANVLTF. The DNA for the CDR3 is TGTGCCAGCAGCCGGGACAGGGGGGGCCCTGGGGCCAACGTCCTGACTTTC.

Only a few counts were recorded for this clone. The rearrangement links TRBV5-5 to TRBJ2-7; unclear D gene. V was clipped by 2 bases and J by 3 bases, with 12 bases between them. The length of the CDR3 is 14 residues. Germline V lookup: CDR1 SGHKS, CDR2 YYEKEE (reference sequence). This CDR3 reads CASSFPNLGYEQYF. The CDR3 DNA follows: TGTGCCAGCAGCTTTCCTAATCTAGGCTACGAGCAGTACTTC.

This chain connects TRBV28 to TRBJ2-2, with a possible D match to TRBD2 (5 bases). Germline V CDR1 and CDR2: MDHEN, SYDVKM. Between the trimmed V and J ends, which lost 4 bases and 0 bases, there was a span of 15 bases. The CDR3 has 17 amino acids. Here the CDR3 DNA reads TGTGCCAGCAGTTCCACCGCGGCGGGTTCGAACACCGGGGAGCTGTTTTTT. Residues: CASSSTAAGSNTGELFF.

This chain connects TRBV19 to TRBJ2-7, with TRBD1 matching 7 bases. Germline trimming cut 3 bases from V and 2 bases from J; bases unmatched to any gene: 4. Germline V gene sequence: CDR1 LNHDA, CDR2 SQIVND (reference sequence). The CDR3 has 14 residues. The DNA for the CDR3 is TGTGCCAGTAGTATCACGGGGACAGCCTACGAGCAGTACTTC. It specifies CASSITGTAYEQYF.

In this sample, this clone turned up once. This chain connects TRBV5-1 to TRBJ2-7; D might be TRBD2 (7 bases). CDR1 is SGHRS and CDR2 is YFSETQ in the germline V gene. V lost 0 bases to trimming and J lost 2 bases, with 21 bases between them. This CDR3 spans 18 amino acids. DNA of the CDR3: TGCGCCAGCAGCTTGGTAACTGGGGGGGCCATCAAGGCCTACGAGCAGTACTTC. Translation: CASSLVTGGAIKAYEQYF.

The V and J genes are TRBV13 and TRBJ2-3; D gene ambiguous. This CDR3 spans 17 amino acids. Trimming shortened V by 0 bases and J by 2 bases, and 15 bases separated the two germline ends. Germline loops: CDR1 PRHDT, CDR2 FYEKMQ (reference sequence). The chain's CDR3 is CASSLGLAGSFTDTQYF. In DNA form, the CDR3 reads TGTGCCAGCAGCTTAGGCCTCGCCGGTAGCTTCACAGATACGCAGTATTTT.

The chain has TRBV6-5 and TRBJ2-7, with 9 bases identical to TRBD1. Looked up from germline, CDR1 is MNHEY and CDR2 is SVGAGI. The CDR3 is made up of 14 amino acids. V dropped 6 bases and J dropped 6; count of bases not matched to a gene: 9. The CDR3 here is CASSKGDRASEQYF. The CDR3 DNA is TGTGCCAGCAGCAAGGGGGACAGGGCTTCCGAGCAGTACTTC.

This clone showed up just a few times. The J gene is TRBJ1-2, the V gene TRBV11-2; 7 bases are a match to TRBD1. Germline CDR1 is SGHAT and CDR2 is FQNNGV. The V and J ends lost 1 base and 8 bases, in that order; junction bases with no gene match: 10. The CDR3 is 15 residues long. The CDR3 protein is CASSLAIQGKGGYTF. CDR3 bases: TGTGCCAGCAGCTTAGCAATACAGGGGAAGGGCGGCTACACCTTC.

The CDR3 loop is CASSQGEGPQHF. The CDR3 nucleotides are TGTGCCAGCAGCCAAGGGGAGGGACCCCAGCATTTT. The chain joins TRBV3-1 (or the pseudogene TRBV3-2) to TRBJ1-5; D ambiguous. Germline V gives CDR1 LGHDT, CDR2 YNNKEL (reference sequence). Trimming shortened V by 1 base and J by 10 bases, and 8 bases separated the two germline ends. This CDR3 has 12 amino acids.

This chain connects TRBV6-1 to TRBJ1-3; the D gene is possibly TRBD1 (6 bases). Germline V lookup: CDR1 MNHNS, CDR2 SASEGT. The V gene lost 4 bases and the J gene lost 0 bases, with 13 bases spanning the gap. The CDR3 has 16 amino acids. The CDR3: CASSGRTASSGNTIYF. The CDR3 DNA reads TGTGCCAGCAGTGGCAGGACAGCTTCCTCTGGAAACACCATATATTTT.

The V and J genes are TRBV11-2 and TRBJ2-7, with a tentative D call TRBD2 (5 bases). Trimming removed 1 base at V and 8 bases at J, with 18 bases between. The CDR3 is 15 residues long. The germline V gene encodes CDR1 SGHAT and CDR2 FQNNGV. The CDR3 region has the DNA TGTGCCAGCAGCTTAGTAGGTATGGGGAGCGTCCAGCAGTACTTC. Its protein product is CASSLVGMGSVQQYF.

The chain has TRBV20-1 and TRBJ2-4; 7 bases are a match to TRBD2. The CDR3 has 16 amino acids. Germline trimming cut 3 bases from V and 1 base from J; bases unmatched to any gene: 9. CDR1 DFQATT and CDR2 SNEGSKA come from the germline V gene (reference sequence). The CDR3 nucleotides read TGCAGTGCTAGTATTCTCTGGGAGGGGGCCAAAAACATTCAGTACTTC. This codes for CSASILWEGAKNIQYF.

J is TRBJ2-2 and V is TRBV30; the match to TRBD2 covers 11 bases. Looked up from germline, CDR1 is GTSNPN and CDR2 is SVGIG (reference sequence). V dropped 8 bases and J dropped 7; count of bases not matched to a gene: 6. The length of the CDR3 is 13 residues. The CDR3 DNA sequence: TGTGCCGTACTAGCGGGAGAGGGCGGGGAGCTGTTTTTT. Protein sequence: CAVLAGEGGELFF.

This clone was counted a single time. The chain combines TRBV5-5 with TRBJ2-1; D gene unclear. Germline CDR1 is SGHKS and CDR2 is YYEKEE (reference sequence). Trimming removed 0 bases at V and 0 bases at J, with 7 bases between. This CDR3 contains 15 residues. The CDR3 region has the DNA TGTGCCAGCAGCTTGGTTGGTAGCTCCTACAATGAGCAGTTCTTC. Protein product: CASSLVGSSYNEQFF.

Regarding this clone: The same CDR3 is also encoded by other DNA sequences in this sample. This rearrangement joins TRBV30 to TRBJ2-7; D is undetermined. The CDR3 is made up of 13 amino acids. Trimming removed 0 bases at V and 3 bases at J, with 9 bases between. Germline CDR1 GTSNPN, CDR2 SVGIG (reference sequence). The CDR3 spells CAWSVGGSYEQYF. The CDR3 nucleotides read TGTGCCTGGAGTGTTGGCGGTAGCTACGAGCAGTACTTC.

The gene calls are TRBV4-2 and TRBJ1-1; D uncertain. Germline CDR1 and CDR2: LGHNA and YNFKEQ. This CDR3 is 11 amino acids long. V was cut by 10 bases and J by 2 bases, with 8 bases left in between. CDR3 nucleotide sequence: TGTGCCACGGAGGATAACACTGAAGCTTTCTTT. Amino acid sequence: CATEDNTEAFF.

The chain recombines TRBV29-1 with TRBJ1-1; D is perhaps TRBD1 (5 bases). This CDR3 is built from 12 residues. Trimming removed 7 bases from V and 0 bases from J, with 9 bases in between. In germline, CDR1 is SQVTM, CDR2 ANQGSEA. The chain's CDR3 is CSAAGLNTEAFF. The CDR3 DNA reads as TGCAGCGCAGCAGGGTTGAACACTGAAGCTTTCTTT.

CDR3 region: CSVEGGGSYNEQFF. The CDR3 coding sequence is TGCAGCGTTGAGGGGGGGGGAAGCTACAATGAGCAGTTCTTC. V and J are TRBV29-1 and TRBJ2-1, with 7 bases matching TRBD2. CDR1 is SQVTM and CDR2 is ANQGSEA in the germline V gene. The CDR3 length is 14 residues. V trimming: 3 bases; J trimming: 3 bases; junction bases outside the gene matches: 5.

The chain employs TRBV4-2 and TRBJ1-1; D is possibly TRBD1 (5 bases). The CDR3 runs 16 residues. Deletions cut 4 bases from V and 3 bases from J, with 18 bases between. Germline V gene sequence: CDR1 LGHNA, CDR2 YNFKEQ. The chain's CDR3 is CASSPVGGVSDTEAFF. In DNA, the CDR3 is TGTGCCAGCAGCCCAGTTGGGGGGGTTAGTGACACTGAAGCTTTCTTT.

This chain connects TRBV18 to TRBJ1-1, with D unclear. This CDR3 is built from 14 residues. Germline V CDR1 and CDR2: KGHSH, LQKENI. The V end was cut by 4 bases, the J end by 6 bases, with 15 bases between. The CDR3 region has the DNA TGTGCCAGCTCACGTAGCGGGGAGGGTCCTGAAGCTTTCTTT. It is translated as CASSRSGEGPEAFF.

The CDR3 sequence is CASSETGYEQYF. Here the CDR3 DNA reads TGTGCCAGCAGCGAGACAGGATACGAGCAGTACTTC. The chain carries TRBV7-2 and TRBJ2-7; maybe TRBD1 (6 bases). In germline, CDR1 is SGHTA, CDR2 FQGNSA. Trimming shortened V by 5 bases and J by 4 bases, and 9 bases separated the two germline ends. This CDR3 contains 12 residues.

The chain recombines TRBV19 with TRBJ1-2; 9 bases match TRBD1. CDR3 length: 16 residues. Germline V gene lookup returns CDR1 LNHDA and CDR2 SQIVND (reference sequence). The ends lost 3 bases at V and 6 bases at J; junction bases unmatched: 11. This CDR3 reads CASSMGDRARWDGYTF. For the CDR3, the DNA is TGTGCCAGTAGTATGGGGGACAGGGCGAGGTGGGATGGCTACACCTTC. Full variable domain (missing parts from reference TRBV19 and TRBJ1-2): DGGITQSPKYLFRKEGQNVTLSCEQNLNHDAMYWYRQDPGQGLRLIYYSQIVNDFQKGDIAEGYSVSREKKESFPLTVTSAQKNPTAFYLCASSMGDRARWDGYTFGSGTRLTVV.

The chain employs TRBV21-1 and TRBJ2-3; whether TRBD2, the table's D call, matches the DNA was not checked. TRBV21-1 is a listed pseudogene. The CDR3 runs to 19 residues. The CDR3 coding sequence is TGTGCCAGCAGCAAAGATAAAGCGGGGGGGCCTGGAGGCACAGATACGCAGTATTTT. It yields the protein CASSKDKAGGPGGTDTQYF.

V usage is TRBV4-3 and J usage is TRBJ1-2, with 7 nucleotides matching TRBD1. The trim removed 4 bases at V and 0 bases at J, leaving 5 bases unmatched. CDR1 and CDR2 from the germline V gene are LGHNA and YSLEER. CDR3 length: 15 amino acids. The CDR3 loop reads CASSLGDRANYGYTF. The CDR3 nucleotides are TGCGCCAGCAGCCTGGGGGACAGAGCTAACTATGGCTACACCTTC.

The chain carries TRBV27 and TRBJ1-5, with 7 bases fitting TRBD1. The length of the CDR3 is 15 residues. V lost 0 bases to trimming and J lost 2 bases; unmatched junction nucleotides: 1. Germline CDR1 MNHEY, CDR2 SMNVEV (reference sequence). The chain's CDR3 is CASSLSQGGNQPQHF. The CDR3 coding sequence is TGTGCCAGCAGTTTATCCCAGGGGGGCAATCAGCCCCAGCATTTT.

The chain uses TRBV23-1 and TRBJ1-1; TRBD1 aligns across 7 bases. TRBV23-1 falls under the ORF class, with uncertain function. The CDR3 totals 15 residues. Losses at the gene ends were 4 bases for V and 1 base for J; bases not matched to a gene: 6. The DNA of the CDR3 is TGCGCCAGCAGTCCCGGACAGGATAAGAACACTGAAGCTTTCTTT. This encodes CASSPGQDKNTEAFF.

The rearrangement joins TRBV24-1 to TRBJ2-1, with 8 bases fitting TRBD2. Germline V gene lookup returns CDR1 KGHDR and CDR2 SFDVKD. This CDR3 spans 15 amino acids. V shed 7 bases and J 6 bases; nucleotides not matched to a gene: 10. CDR3: CATSPSGGGPNEQFF. The CDR3 DNA reads TGTGCCACCAGCCCCAGCGGGGGCGGACCCAATGAGCAGTTCTTC.

The chain is built from TRBV10-2 and TRBJ1-5, with D perhaps TRBD1 (5 bases). The germline V and J ends were trimmed by 2 bases and 9 bases, with 17 bases remaining between them. Germline CDR1 and CDR2: WSHSY and SAAADI. The CDR3 consists of 15 residues. The CDR3 here is CASSEVTGVVGPQHF. CDR3 DNA: TGCGCCAGCAGTGAGGTAACAGGCGTTGTGGGGCCCCAGCATTTT.

The J gene is TRBJ2-1, the V gene TRBV2; weak D call: TRBD2 (6 bases). Germline CDR1 SNHLY, CDR2 FYNNEI. This CDR3 is 11 amino acids long. Here the CDR3 reads CAGGLYNEQFF. The CDR3 region has the DNA TGTGCGGGGGGACTCTACAATGAGCAGTTCTTC.

The gene calls are TRBV20-1 and TRBJ1-1; D unresolved. V lost 6 bases and J 6 bases, leaving 11 bases between the germline ends. In germline, CDR1 is DFQATT, CDR2 SNEGSKA (reference sequence). CDR3 length equals 11 residues. The chain's CDR3 is CSAHLDAEAFF. The CDR3 nucleotides are TGCAGTGCACACCTAGACGCTGAAGCTTTCTTT.

The rearrangement joins TRBV5-1 to TRBJ2-7, with 12 bases fitting TRBD2. The CDR3 loop spans 18 amino acids. J was trimmed by 3 bases and V by 2 bases; bases with no gene match: 12. Germline V gene lookup returns CDR1 SGHRS and CDR2 YFSETQ. The CDR3 DNA is TGCGCCAGCAGCTTATCGACTAGCGGGAGAACCACCTACTACGAGCAGTACTTC. Its protein product is CASSLSTSGRTTYYEQYF.